This T cell receptor (beta chain) was identified during a study of blood T cell repertoires in COVID-19 (dated by TCRdb to 2019 to 2021). In terms of the full investigation: Samples covering the acute and convalescent phases of COVID-19 were provided by collaborators in the United States, Italy and Spain. The prospective study material was composed of cDNA or gDNA derived from T cells, B-cell-depleted T cells, or PBMCs. Where available, HLA class I and class II types were obtained from metadata supplied by the sample provider rather than from assay-based typing. The samples were drawn from the first 160 participants of the ongoing ImmuneRACE study and from under 1,500 subjects provided by 6 global collaborators. The repertoires were released in a freely available public database intended as a resource for research on the immune response to SARS-CoV-2. Sample metadata almost always included a de-identified subject ID, COVID-19 status, age in years and sex. Subjects who had been exposed to COVID-19, were actively infected with it, or had recovered from it provided the deeply sampled blood TCRbeta repertoires that made up the dataset. Results the study describes overall, beyond this receptor: Clinical and demographic metadata were provided uncurated, with the amount varying by source and participant.

The collaborating institutions used their own protocols to collect whole blood in K2EDTA tubes. For TCRbeta analysis, collaborator samples were shipped as frozen whole blood, as isolated PBMCs, or as DNA extracted from either sample type. TCRbeta CDR3 regions were amplified from genomic DNA using the immunoSEQ Assay, a bias-controlled multiplex PCR. Per the source publication's procedure: The number of nucleated cells in each sample was estimated by amplification of reference gene primers within the assay. Sequence reads were collapsed and filtered to measure the absolute abundance of every unique TCRbeta CDR3 rearrangement. For each sample, productive Simpson clonality was calculated as the square root of Simpson's diversity index over productive rearrangements. This immuneACCESS table, as held by TCRdb, lists in-frame sequences with V and J called but not all clones. Of the missing ones, under half trace to an unresolved V gene in checked studies; the others have no known cause. Clone size and V and J calls were adopted from that table, with D and trimming inferred from the DNA. The sample includes under 130,000 clones, with 65% to 90% observed a single time. Roughly 4.2% of the sample belongs to the ten largest clones.

A distance of 14 bases separates the germline ends of V and J, which lose 1 base and 4 bases respectively. The germline V gene provides CDR1 SGDLS and CDR2 YYNGEE. Including the terminal cysteine and phenylalanine, the CDR3 comprises 15 residues. Of the read, only the CDR3 DNA is kept; its 45 bases are in frame from base 1. Points on this clone: The specificity of this receptor is unknown. It has no much larger one-base neighbor in the sample; base qualities were not kept.

The clonotype originates from a man aged 45-60 years with acute or convalescent COVID-19. Sequencing was performed on peripheral blood. Recombination joined TRBV9 with TRBJ2-5; the D segment could be TRBD1, given 6 matching bases. The CDR3 region: CASSVQQGEGETQYF. The DNA sequence follows: TGTGCCAGCAGCGTACAACAGGGAGAGGGAGAGACCCAGTACTTC.